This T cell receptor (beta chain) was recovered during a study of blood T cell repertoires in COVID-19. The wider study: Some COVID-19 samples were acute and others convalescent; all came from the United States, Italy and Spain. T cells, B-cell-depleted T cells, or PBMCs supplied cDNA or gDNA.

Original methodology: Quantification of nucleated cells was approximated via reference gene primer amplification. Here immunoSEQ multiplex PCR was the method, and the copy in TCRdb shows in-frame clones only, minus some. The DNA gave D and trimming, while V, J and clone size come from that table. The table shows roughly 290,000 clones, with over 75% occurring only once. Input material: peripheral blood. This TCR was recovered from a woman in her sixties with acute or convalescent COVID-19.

The CDR3: CASSVADTGVGNTIYF. Here the CDR3 DNA reads TGTGCCAGCAGCGTAGCGGATACAGGGGTAGGAAACACCATATATTTT. The J gene is TRBJ1-3, the V gene TRBV9, with 7 nucleotides matching TRBD1. This CDR3 is built from 16 residues. The J segment lost 4 bases and the V segment lost 0 bases, leaving 7 bases of the junction unmatched. From germline, CDR1 is SGDLS and CDR2 YYNGEE.